This T cell receptor beta chain was sequenced in a study of tissue T cells after allogeneic stem cell transplantation. Time point given: mouse harvest day 7 after allogeneic transplant. Mouse grafts combined 10^7 T-cell-depleted bone marrow cells with 10^6 splenic CD5+ T cells. The germline V and J ends were trimmed by 3 bases and 0 bases, with 13 bases remaining between them. Germline V lookup: CDR1 KGHTA, CDR2 FRNEEI. The CDR3 sequence is 16 residues long. TCRdb keeps only in-frame clones here, not all; method: immunoSEQ multiplex PCR. This repertoire shows a few thousand clones, about 48% found once; its top ten account for around 5%. This clone showed up just a few times. Here the gene names and germline are mouse. Read coverage stops 1 residue before the CDR3 terminus; the germline J gene supplies the remainder.

The sequence was collected from a female BALB/c mouse given C57BL/6 T cells with graft-versus-host disease after an allogeneic hematopoietic cell transplant. The chain has TRBV24 and TRBJ2-5; a weak D match, TRBD1 (5 bases). The source material was gut tissue. CDR3 protein: CASSLRQPFNQDTQYF. The CDR3 DNA, read in part, is TGTGCCAGCAGTCTCAGACAGCCCTTTAACCAAGACACCCAGTAC.